The 14 T cell receptor beta chains below all came from one sample that was sequenced in a study of blood T cells in healthy people across ages. Through a sample-barcoded 5' primer and a J-beta primer mix, a second PCR was run for about 7 to 12 cycles. MiXCR, applied by TCRdb to the 5' RACE reads, yields one record per CDR3 protein. This table has more than 1 million distinct CDR3 sequences, 40% to 45% appearing once. Sequenced material: blood. Receptors originate from a woman aged 55-69 years in good health.

The rearrangement joins TRBV12-3 or TRBV12-4 to TRBJ2-1, with 13 positions matching TRBD2. CDR3 length: 16 residues. J gave up 3 bases and V 5 bases, and 4 bases lay outside the gene matches. The CDR3 is CASSQRLAGGYNEQFF. The CDR3 DNA reads as TGTGCCAGCAGTCAAAGACTAGCGGGAGGCTACAATGAGCAGTTCTTC.

This clonotype was counted many times. V is TRBV5-1 and J is TRBJ2-3; 9 bases match TRBD2. The CDR3 consists of 15 residues. Germline trimming cut 0 bases from V and 6 bases from J; bases unmatched to any gene: 5. Germline V gives CDR1 SGHRS, CDR2 YFSETQ. CDR3 sequence reads: CASSLEGTSIDTQYF. The DNA of the CDR3 is TGCGCCAGCAGCTTGGAGGGGACTAGCATCGATACGCAGTATTTT.

The V and J genes are TRBV6-6 and TRBJ2-4; 11 bases match TRBD2. Looked up from germline, CDR1 is MNHNY and CDR2 is SVGAGI (reference sequence). Trimming cost V 5 bases and J 1 base; bases outside gene matches: 4. The CDR3 totals 16 residues. This CDR3 reads CASSTSGSFAKNIQYF. The CDR3, as DNA: TGTGCCAGCAGTACTAGCGGGAGTTTCGCCAAAAACATTCAGTACTTC.

The V and J genes are TRBV5-1 and TRBJ2-1; 8 bases fit TRBD2. The germline V gene has CDR1 SGHRS and CDR2 YFSETQ. This CDR3 comprises 20 residues. Losses at the gene ends were 0 bases for V and 3 bases for J; bases not matched to a gene: 17. CDR3 nucleotide sequence: TGCGCCAGCAGCTTGGCGGGGTTAGCGGGGAGGACGGGCCGCTACAATGAGCAGTTCTTC. Its translation is CASSLAGLAGRTGRYNEQFF.

The V gene is TRBV12-3 or TRBV12-4, the J gene TRBJ1-2, with D unresolved. The length of the CDR3 is 10 residues. Trimming removed 6 bases at V and 7 bases at J, with 6 bases between. CDR3 bases: TGTGCCAGCAGCAAGGGTGGCTACACCTTC. It yields the protein CASSKGGYTF.

The chain couples TRBV15 to TRBJ1-5, with 8 bases lining up with TRBD1. Germline CDR1 is LNHNV and CDR2 is YYDKDF (reference sequence). The CDR3 contains 16 residues. V shed 2 bases and J 4 bases; nucleotides not matched to a gene: 7. CDR3 in DNA: TGTGCCACCAGCAGATTCCGGGACAGGAGAAATCAGCCCCAGCATTTT. Protein: CATSRFRDRRNQPQHF.

The chain uses TRBV20-1 and TRBJ1-3; D may be TRBD1 (5 bases). The V and J ends lost 5 bases and 0 bases respectively, with 11 bases between them. The CDR3 spans 14 residues. Per germline, CDR1 DFQATT and CDR2 SNEGSKA (reference sequence). In DNA form, the CDR3 reads TGCAGTGCTCTCGACAGTATCTCTGGAAACACCATATATTTT. Protein: CSALDSISGNTIYF.

The chain recombines TRBV20-1 with TRBJ1-2, with a tentative D call TRBD1 (6 bases). Germline values: CDR1 DFQATT, CDR2 SNEGSKA (reference sequence). Trimming removed 0 bases from V and 8 bases from J, with 13 bases in between. The CDR3 consists of 13 residues. CDR3 amino acids: CSARDGGLTGYTF. The DNA for the CDR3 is TGCAGTGCTAGAGACGGGGGGCTGACGGGCTACACCTTC.

About this clonotype: The junction shows a germline mismatch at one end, possibly a read error. The chain carries TRBV6-2 or TRBV6-3 and TRBJ2-3, with D hard to call. The CDR3 loop spans 15 amino acids. Looked up from germline, CDR1 is MNHEY and CDR2 is SVGEGT. CDR3 residues: CDSNRFDFGTDTQYF. DNA for the CDR3: TGTGACAGCAACAGATTCGATTTTGGCACAGATACGCAGTATTTT.

V gene TRBV18 combines with J gene TRBJ2-3, with unresolved D. The CDR3 runs to 16 residues. V was trimmed by 1 base and J by 0 bases, leaving 11 bases between them. Germline V gene sequence: CDR1 KGHSH, CDR2 LQKENI. This CDR3 is CASSPLAQSSTDTQYF. In DNA, the CDR3 is TGTGCCAGCTCACCACTTGCTCAGTCTAGCACAGATACGCAGTATTTT.

J is TRBJ1-1 and V is TRBV10-3, with 11 bases identical to TRBD1. CDR1 and CDR2 from the germline V gene are ENHRY and SYGVKD. Unmatched junction bases numbered 3, after V lost 7 bases and J lost 5 bases. This CDR3 contains 13 residues. The CDR3 nucleotides are TGTGCCATCATGGACAGGGGGCGAACTGAAGCTTTCTTT. This translates into CAIMDRGRTEAFF.

The V call is TRBV11-3, the J call TRBJ2-1, with 13 bases identical to TRBD2. The CDR3 spans 16 residues. CDR1 is SGHNT and CDR2 is YENEEA in the germline V gene. V lost 4 bases to trimming and J lost 4 bases; unmatched junction nucleotides: 4. The CDR3, as DNA: TGTGCCAGCAGCTCAGGGACTAGCGGGGCTTACAATGAGCAGTTCTTC. It translates to CASSSGTSGAYNEQFF.

The chain joins TRBV7-3 to TRBJ1-2; D gene uncertain. V shed 5 bases and J shed 6 bases, with 16 bases lying between them. The CDR3 consists of 14 residues. CDR1 and CDR2 from the germline V gene are SGHTA and FQGTGA. The DNA of the CDR3 is TGTGCCAGCAGCCCCCTGGCGGGATCACATGGCTACACCTTC. This sequence encodes CASSPLAGSHGYTF.

The V gene is TRBV7-9, the J gene TRBJ1-1; tentatively, D is TRBD1 (5 bases). Trimming cost V 3 bases and J 7 bases, with 15 bases left between them. CDR3 size: 14 residues. Germline CDR1 reads SEHNR; CDR2 reads FQNEAQ (reference sequence). This CDR3 is CASSLGPRTGEAFF. CDR3 sequence (DNA): TGTGCCAGCAGCTTGGGACCGCGAACAGGTGAAGCTTTCTTT.